Listed below are T cell receptor beta chains from one sample, sequenced in a study of blood T cell repertoires in COVID-19. TCRdb's copy holds only in-frame clones and misses some; the assay was immunoSEQ multiplex PCR. The sample has approximately 99,000 clones; around 90% are singletons. The specimen sequenced was peripheral blood. The receptors were sampled from a man aged 45-65 years with COVID-19, enrolled during active disease. CDR3s include the opening cysteine and the closing phenylalanine or tryptophan. The D gene is left open where the match is weak. The size of a clone is reported for some rows only, either as once, few or many, or as a class for expanded clones.

NA	TRBJ2-1	NA	TRBV2	TGTGCCAGCACAAGACAGGTGGTCTACAATGAGCAGTTCTTC	CASTRQVVYNEQFF
NA	TRBJ2-3	NA	TRBV5-1	TGCGCCAGTCTAGAGACTAGTTCTGCTGATACGCAGTATTTT	CASLETSSADTQYF
NA	TRBJ2-3	NA	TRBV5-1	TGCGCCAGCAGCTCTCGATTCGGGGGAGATACGCAGTATTTT	CASSSRFGGDTQYF
NA	TRBJ2-3	NA	TRBV7-3	TGTGCCAGCAGCTCCCGCTACGGCACAGATACGCAGTATTTT	CASSSRYGTDTQYF
NA	TRBJ2-7	TRBD1	TRBV7-8	TGTGCCAGCACCTTTTTTGGGACAGACTACGAGCAGTACTTC	CASTFFGTDYEQYF
NA	TRBJ2-1	NA	TRBV24-1	TGTGCCACCAGTACGATTTGGGGAATGGCACAGGGCAGGGACAATGAGCAGTTCTTC	CATSTIWGMAQGRDNEQFF
once	TRBJ2-3	TRBD1	TRBV2	TGTGCCAGCAGTGGACAGGGAGATACGCAGTATTTT	CASSGQGDTQYF
NA	TRBJ2-4	TRBD1	TRBV18	TGTGCCAGCTCACCGGCGGGACAGGGGAGAAGCATTCAGTACTTC	CASSPAGQGRSIQYF
NA	TRBJ2-4	NA	TRBV28	TGTGCCAGCAGTTTAGGACAGCTCCTAGCCAAAAACATTCAGTACTTC	CASSLGQLLAKNIQYF
NA	TRBJ2-2	NA	TRBV10-3	TGTGCCAGCAGACCTCAGGGTTCCGGGGAGCTGTTTTTT	CASRPQGSGELFF
NA	TRBJ1-2	TRBD1	TRBV4-2	TGTGCCAGCAGCCAGATGGACAGGGGGTCTGGCTACACCTTC	CASSQMDRGSGYTF
few	TRBJ2-3	TRBD1	TRBV11-2	TGTGCCAGCAGCTCATCGGACAGGGTGAATACGCAGTATTTT	CASSSSDRVNTQYF
NA	TRBJ1-1	NA	TRBV7-2	TGTGCCAGCAGCTTAGTCGGGAGCCAGAACACTGAAGCTTTCTTT	CASSLVGSQNTEAFF
NA	TRBJ2-1	TRBD2	TRBV7-2	TGTGCCAGCAGCCTAAGTGTCGGGGGGGCCATAGATGAGCAGTTCTTC	CASSLSVGGAIDEQFF
NA	TRBJ1-2	TRBD1	TRBV7-9	TGTGCCAGCAGCCTGACAGGGGGATATGGCTACACCTTC	CASSLTGGYGYTF
NA	TRBJ1-4	TRBD1	TRBV18	TGTGCCAGCTCAGCAAGGACAGGTGTTAATGAAAAACTGTTTTTT	CASSARTGVNEKLFF
NA	TRBJ2-5	TRBD2	TRBV14	TGTGCCAGCAGCCAAGATCCGTGGACTAGCGGGGCCCTAGGGGAGACCCAGTACTTC	CASSQDPWTSGALGETQYF
NA	TRBJ2-1	NA	TRBV7-2	TGTGCCAGCAGCTCCCGGACTGAGACCTACAATGAGCAGTTCTTC	CASSSRTETYNEQFF
NA	TRBJ1-3	NA	TRBV6-5	TGTGCCAGCAGTTACATGCAGGGTAACACCATATATTTT	CASSYMQGNTIYF
NA	TRBJ2-7	NA	TRBV4-1	TGCGCCAGCAGCCAAGATAGTAGAGGTATCGTCGAGCAGTACTTC	CASSQDSRGIVEQYF
NA	TRBJ2-2	NA	TRBV11-2	TGTGCCAGCAGCTTGATCAGGGCGGTCGGGGAGCTGTTTTTT	CASSLIRAVGELFF
NA	TRBJ1-2	NA	TRBV7-2	TGTGCCAGCAGCCTACTCGTTGGGGGGACCCACTATGGCTACACCTTC	CASSLLVGGTHYGYTF
NA	TRBJ2-2	NA	TRBV10-3	TGTGCCATCAGCTACAGGGAAGACGGGGAGCTGTTTTTT	CAISYREDGELFF
NA	TRBJ1-5	NA	TRBV19	TGTGCCAGTAGTATCCGGGGAAGTTCTCAGCCCCAGCATTTT	CASSIRGSSQPQHF
NA	TRBJ2-7	TRBD1	TRBV30	TGTGCCTCCAGGACAGGCTCCTACGAGCAGTACTTC	CASRTGSYEQYF
once	TRBJ2-7	NA	TRBV9	TGTGCCAGCAGCTCGGGACATTCCACCTACGAGCAGTACTTC	CASSSGHSTYEQYF
NA	TRBJ2-7	NA	TRBV6-6	TGTGCCAGCAGTTACTCCGCGGAGAACGAGCAGTACTTC	CASSYSAENEQYF
NA	TRBJ1-5	NA	TRBV7-9	TGTGCCAGCAGCTTAGGCGCAGGGAAGCCCCAGCATTTT	CASSLGAGKPQHF
once	TRBJ1-5	TRBD1	TRBV28	TGTGCCAGCACCGAGGGGGCTGGTAGCAATCAGCCCCAGCATTTT	CASTEGAGSNQPQHF
NA	TRBJ1-1	TRBD1	TRBV6-5	TGTGCCAGCAGTTGGGACAGGGACACTGAAGCTTTCTTT	CASSWDRDTEAFF
NA	TRBJ2-7	TRBD1	TRBV2	TGTGCCAGCCTAAGACAGGGAAGCTCCTACGAGCAGTACTTC	CASLRQGSSYEQYF
NA	TRBJ1-1	NA	TRBV7-8	TGTGCCAGCAGCTCAGGTCCAGTTGGCACTGAAGCTTTCTTT	CASSSGPVGTEAFF
NA	TRBJ1-1	NA	TRBV12-3/TRBV12-4	TGTGCCAGCAGTCCGGGGACAAAGCCAGCTTTCTTT	CASSPGTKPAFF
few	TRBJ2-2	TRBD1	TRBV5-4	TGTGCCAGCAGCCCAAGACAGGGGGCCGCCGGGGAGCTGTTTTTT	CASSPRQGAAGELFF
NA	TRBJ2-6	TRBD1	TRBV10-3	TGTGCCATCAGGGAGGGACAGGGATCGGTCCTGACTTTC	CAIREGQGSVLTF
NA	TRBJ1-2	NA	TRBV7-9	TGTGCCAGCAGCTTAGGGAGGACGGTCAAAGTGCATGGCTACACCTTC	CASSLGRTVKVHGYTF
NA	TRBJ1-5	TRBD1	TRBV3-1/TRBV3-2	TGTGCCAGCAGCCAAGCGGGACAGATCAATCAGCCCCAGCATTTT	CASSQAGQINQPQHF
NA	TRBJ2-7	NA	TRBV18	TGTGCCAGCTCACCACTTGACAGTTACGAGCAGTACTTC	CASSPLDSYEQYF
NA	TRBJ2-7	TRBD1	TRBV5-1	TGCGCCAGCAGCTTGAACAGGGGTTACGAGCAGTACTTC	CASSLNRGYEQYF
NA	TRBJ1-4	TRBD1	TRBV7-9	TGTGCCAGCAGCCGGGACAGAGATTTTGATGAAAAACTGTTTTTT	CASSRDRDFDEKLFF
NA	TRBJ1-2	NA	TRBV6-6	TGTGCCAGCAGTTACCCTCAGAGGGGCTACACCTTC	CASSYPQRGYTF
NA	TRBJ1-6	NA	TRBV12-2	TGTGCAAGTCGCTCGCAGGGGACGTGTCATTCACCCCTCCACTTT	CASRSQGTCHSPLHF
few	TRBJ1-6	TRBD1	TRBV4-3	TGCGCCAGCAGATCAGGGACAGGAGGGAATTCACCCCTCCACTTT	CASRSGTGGNSPLHF
NA	TRBJ2-7	TRBD2	TRBV5-1	TGCGCCAGCAGCCCCGGGGCTAGCGGGGGGAGGGGCAACGAGCAGTACTTC	CASSPGASGGRGNEQYF
NA	TRBJ1-3	NA	TRBV3-1/TRBV3-2	TGTGCCAGCAGCCAGCCTGGCACAGGGTTTACAGGAAACACCATATATTTT	CASSQPGTGFTGNTIYF
NA	TRBJ1-2	NA	TRBV3-1/TRBV3-2	TGTGCCAGCAGCCAAGAGAGAATATATGGCTACACCTTC	CASSQERIYGYTF
once	TRBJ2-1	TRBD2	TRBV6-5	TGTGCCACCCGTAGCGGGGACCTCGGGTACAATGAGCAGTTCTTC	CATRSGDLGYNEQFF